One T cell receptor (beta chain) is described in this entry. Germline-derived CDR1 and CDR2 are KGHSH and LQKENI. The germline V and J ends were trimmed by 5 bases and 1 base, with 9 bases remaining between them. The CDR3 has 14 amino acids. This sample was taken from a study of control samples from healthy donors and cancer patients. Here immunoSEQ multiplex PCR was the method, and the copy in TCRdb shows in-frame clones only, minus some. The table shows 190,000 or so clones, with 90% to 95% occurring only once. The rearrangement uses TRBV18 and TRBJ1-3; no definite D call. This clonotype originated in a man aged 18-30 years in good health. Material for sequencing was blood. In DNA form, the CDR3 reads TGTGCCAGCTCAGAATCCTTATCTGGAAACACCATATATTTT. Translated: CASSESLSGNTIYF.